A single sample gave rise to the 2 T cell receptor beta chains below, sequenced in a study of T-cell memory formation after mild COVID-19. TCRdb itself ran the 5' RACE reads through MiXCR, one entry per CDR3 protein. The data show about 350,000 distinct CDR3 sequences, around 13% seen once. The sequenced sample was PBMCs or a T cell subset sorted from them (not recorded which). Every receptor here comes from a man aged 18-30 years who had mild COVID-19 (a few samples of this study predate the infection). Cell type and time point are not known.

This clonotype came up a few times. This chain links TRBV3-1 with TRBJ2-1; D is unresolved. The CDR3 runs to 15 residues. V was pared by 5 bases and J by 0 bases, with 11 bases between. Germline assignment: CDR1 LGHDT and CDR2 YNNKEL (reference sequence). CDR3 sequence: CASSSPLSSYNEQFF. DNA of the CDR3: TGTGCCAGCAGCTCCCCATTGAGCTCCTACAATGAGCAGTTCTTC.

This chain joins TRBV10-3 and TRBJ2-1, with 7 bases aligning to TRBD2. Trimming took 7 bases from V and 5 from J; bases not matched to a gene: 8. The CDR3 is 14 amino acids. Germline CDR1 ENHRY, CDR2 SYGVKD. The CDR3 region has the DNA TGTGCCATCACAACGGGGGGAAACCACAATGAGCAGTTCTTC. This encodes CAITTGGNHNEQFF.